Listed below are T cell receptor beta chains from one sample, sequenced in a study of blood T cell repertoires in COVID-19. TCRdb keeps only in-frame clones here, not all; method: immunoSEQ multiplex PCR. The table has almost 500,000 clones, 88% seen once. Source material: PBMCs or T cells enriched from blood (not recorded which). Every receptor here comes from a woman aged 55 to 70 who had recovered from COVID-19. Each CDR3 is given without its conserved first and last residue. Clone size is stated in some rows and not others, as once, few, many or a class when expanded.

14 TRBV4-1 many ASSQVGTGTGNTIY
13 TRBV10-1 - ASSARGHLYNEQF
13 TRBV19 - ASSPLAAGTNEQF
10 TRBV19 few ASSWLEGPQY
14 TRBV9 - ASSAGTGGSRTEAF
11 TRBV6-6 - ASTTGWNQPQH
14 TRBV19 - ASNSLGQPRTYGYT
13 TRBV5-1 - ASSFGGGGADTQY
11 TRBV30 - AWSGGLPLGYT
11 TRBV2 once ASRETEVQPQH
11 TRBV24-1 - ATSRRGGSEQY
12 TRBV3-1/TRBV3-2 - ASSLGQYNSPLH
13 TRBV15 once ATSSRLGQAYEQY
12 TRBV2 - ASSRRQGADGYT
16 TRBV2 - ASSERLTSGGRGNEQF
13 TRBV6-5 - ASSYSRFSGNTIY
12 TRBV7-2 once ASSLGPARDEQY
13 TRBV7-9 once ASSLADSSYNEQF
13 TRBV5-1 - ASSATGGPYQPQH
10 TRBV12-3/TRBV12-4 - ASSFYNQPQH
12 TRBV5-1 - ASSLVVGGETQY
12 TRBV5-6 - ASSRQVTGGELF
10 TRBV30 - AWTGQGAGAF
15 TRBV19 - ASRRGGQGFSGNTIY
12 TRBV7-9 - ASNPRTGNTEAF
10 TRBV5-1 - ASSGGGNEQF
12 TRBV2 - ASSERGRNYGYT
11 TRBV2 - ASSLRVNTEAF
12 TRBV21-1 once ASGTLQGKNEQY
13 TRBV5-6 once ASSWGTGSGNTIY
15 TRBV14 - ASSQDALGQLNQPQH
11 TRBV6-5 - ASSYSGRTEAF
13 TRBV7-2 - ASSLGSGGSYGYT
12 TRBV2 - ASRGLAGPDTQY
9 TRBV20-1 - SATGTDTQY
15 TRBV7-2 - ASSYYLRGLRDTEAF
16 TRBV6-6 - ASSPQRTVYDHYSPLH
12 TRBV5-1 - ASSTQGGNTEAF
13 TRBV6-1 - ASSEVQGRRNTIY
14 TRBV4-1 - ASSQLGDTGVRGYT
13 TRBV7-9 - ASSRYPGSNEKLF
13 TRBV6-5 - ASIRMGAPRTEAF
13 TRBV5-1 - ASSLEGGGNQPQH
12 TRBV7-6 - ASSPGTGRTPLH